The entry that follows covers one T cell receptor beta chain sequence. Its target is unknown. The V gene lost 2 bases and the J gene lost 6 bases, with 5 bases spanning the gap. The CDR3 is 11 amino acids. Germline CDR1 reads DFQATT; CDR2 reads SNEGSKA (reference sequence). The data are from a study of human T cells and chemical hapten exposure. About the study: Donors were sensitized with 2% DPC on the upper inner arm. Patients, predominantly female, presented with alopecia areata, totalis or universalis. Study observations and caveats: Healthy individuals' immune responses may differ from those of donors, who had alopecia.

TCRdb fed the RACE reads into MiXCR, producing one record per CDR3 protein. Among about 260,000 distinct CDR3 sequences, approximately 8.4% were seen once, and the ten largest hold 2% to 2.5%. As for time point: pre-sensitization, week 0. Treatment denoted: therapeutic diphenylcyclopropenone sensitization with weekly scalp DPC. Alopecia patients, 18 to 70 years old and DPC-suitable, served as donors. The sample in question was whole blood, obtained in connection with sensitization to the hapten diphenylcyclopropenone (DPC). The sequence derives from a woman between 40 and 50 years old with alopecia areata. Some clones in this sample may be carry-over from other donors' samples. The chain has TRBV20-1 and TRBJ2-1; no firm D call. The CDR3 spells CSARSPNEQFF. In nucleotides, the CDR3 is TGCAGTGCTAGATCTCCCAATGAGCAGTTCTTC.